This entry features one TCR beta chain sequence. Its antigen is currently not known. Per-base qualities were not stored, and no clone one base away is much larger. These data belong to a study of blood T cell repertoires in COVID-19 (dated by TCRdb to between 2020 and 2021). About the study as a whole: Collaborator samples came from the United States, Italy and Spain and covered acute and convalescent phases of COVID-19. The prospective study material was composed of cDNA or gDNA derived from T cells, B-cell-depleted T cells, or PBMCs. The dataset comprised deeply sampled blood TCRbeta repertoires from subjects exposed to, actively infected with, or recovered from COVID-19. The repertoires were made available in a free public database intended to serve as a resource for research on the immune response to SARS-CoV-2. The samples were drawn from the first 160 participants of the ongoing ImmuneRACE study and from roughly 1,300 subjects provided by 6 global collaborators. Sample metadata almost always included a de-identified subject ID, COVID-19 status, age in years and sex. Where HLA class I and class II types were available, the types were taken from metadata supplied by the sample provider, not from assay-based typing.

The research as a whole found: Clinical and demographic metadata were provided uncurated, with the amount varying by source and participant.

Enrolling through a virtual design, the prospective study's participants ranged in age from roughly 18 to 89 years and lived across 24 United States geographic areas. To assign participants to cohorts, the prospective study relied on clinical history that participants themselves reported in a screening survey and a study questionnaire. ImmuneRACE Cohort 3 recovered participants were defined by two consecutive negative NP/OP PCR tests, healthcare professional clearance, or symptom resolution. In the prospective study, mobile phlebotomists collected whole blood, serum and a nasopharyngeal or oropharyngeal swab from each participant. Over a 2-month period, participants in the prospective study had the option of providing additional blood draws and questionnaires. Blood samples from the prospective study were shipped frozen or at room temperature prior to DNA extraction. TCRbeta CDR3 regions were amplified from genomic DNA using the immunoSEQ Assay, a bias-controlled multiplex PCR. The authors processed their data as follows. Within the assay, amplification of reference gene primers was used to estimate how many nucleated cells each sample contained. Sequence reads were collapsed and filtered to measure the absolute abundance of every unique TCRbeta CDR3 rearrangement. For each sample, productive Simpson clonality was calculated by taking the square root of Simpson's diversity index across productive rearrangements. TCRdb carries this immuneACCESS record with in-frame sequences only. Its versions omit some clonotypes, under half of them owing to an unresolved V gene in the studies checked, with the rest unexplained. V, J and clone size were drawn from that table, and D and trimming were deduced from the DNA. The sample yields about 290,000 clones; 89% were counted once. Jointly, the top ten make up 1.7% of the sample.

Reading the germline V gene gives CDR1 SQVTM and CDR2 ANQGSEA. The CDR3 measures 14 amino acids from cysteine to phenylalanine. The sequence is cut down to CDR3 DNA, 42 bases in frame from base 1. V and J are truncated by 5 bases and 4 bases respectively, leaving an intervening sequence of 17 bases. Sequencing used PBMCs or T cells enriched from blood (not recorded which). This clonotype was obtained from a woman in her thirties or forties who had recovered from COVID-19. This sequence uses TRBV29-1 and TRBJ1-1; no D gene can be assigned with confidence. CDR3 protein: CSVSKGYGGTEAFF. The sequence in DNA is TGCAGCGTTTCAAAGGGATATGGAGGCACTGAAGCTTTCTTT.